This T cell receptor beta chain was profiled in a study of cytomegalovirus exposure and HLA in healthy donors. General study points: Cytomegalovirus status was reportedly diagnosed by the classifier with high specificity and sensitivity.

Concerning this clone: What it binds is unknown.

The PCR had 60 Vbeta and 13 Jbeta primers. Measured with immunoSEQ multiplex PCR; TCRdb has only the in-frame clones, and not every one. The sample includes 100,000 to 150,000 clones. Germline V gives CDR1 ENHRY, CDR2 SYGVKD. Trimming removed 6 bases from V and 6 bases from J, with 12 bases in between. This CDR3 is 14 amino acids long. V and J are TRBV10-3 and TRBJ1-6, with D tentatively TRBD1 (6 bases). Sequenced material: PBMCs. The source of this sequence is a man younger than 35 in good health and CMV-seronegative. CDR3 protein: CAISPQGGNSPLHF. The CDR3 DNA follows: TGTGCCATCAGCCCACAGGGTGGTAATTCACCCCTCCACTTT.